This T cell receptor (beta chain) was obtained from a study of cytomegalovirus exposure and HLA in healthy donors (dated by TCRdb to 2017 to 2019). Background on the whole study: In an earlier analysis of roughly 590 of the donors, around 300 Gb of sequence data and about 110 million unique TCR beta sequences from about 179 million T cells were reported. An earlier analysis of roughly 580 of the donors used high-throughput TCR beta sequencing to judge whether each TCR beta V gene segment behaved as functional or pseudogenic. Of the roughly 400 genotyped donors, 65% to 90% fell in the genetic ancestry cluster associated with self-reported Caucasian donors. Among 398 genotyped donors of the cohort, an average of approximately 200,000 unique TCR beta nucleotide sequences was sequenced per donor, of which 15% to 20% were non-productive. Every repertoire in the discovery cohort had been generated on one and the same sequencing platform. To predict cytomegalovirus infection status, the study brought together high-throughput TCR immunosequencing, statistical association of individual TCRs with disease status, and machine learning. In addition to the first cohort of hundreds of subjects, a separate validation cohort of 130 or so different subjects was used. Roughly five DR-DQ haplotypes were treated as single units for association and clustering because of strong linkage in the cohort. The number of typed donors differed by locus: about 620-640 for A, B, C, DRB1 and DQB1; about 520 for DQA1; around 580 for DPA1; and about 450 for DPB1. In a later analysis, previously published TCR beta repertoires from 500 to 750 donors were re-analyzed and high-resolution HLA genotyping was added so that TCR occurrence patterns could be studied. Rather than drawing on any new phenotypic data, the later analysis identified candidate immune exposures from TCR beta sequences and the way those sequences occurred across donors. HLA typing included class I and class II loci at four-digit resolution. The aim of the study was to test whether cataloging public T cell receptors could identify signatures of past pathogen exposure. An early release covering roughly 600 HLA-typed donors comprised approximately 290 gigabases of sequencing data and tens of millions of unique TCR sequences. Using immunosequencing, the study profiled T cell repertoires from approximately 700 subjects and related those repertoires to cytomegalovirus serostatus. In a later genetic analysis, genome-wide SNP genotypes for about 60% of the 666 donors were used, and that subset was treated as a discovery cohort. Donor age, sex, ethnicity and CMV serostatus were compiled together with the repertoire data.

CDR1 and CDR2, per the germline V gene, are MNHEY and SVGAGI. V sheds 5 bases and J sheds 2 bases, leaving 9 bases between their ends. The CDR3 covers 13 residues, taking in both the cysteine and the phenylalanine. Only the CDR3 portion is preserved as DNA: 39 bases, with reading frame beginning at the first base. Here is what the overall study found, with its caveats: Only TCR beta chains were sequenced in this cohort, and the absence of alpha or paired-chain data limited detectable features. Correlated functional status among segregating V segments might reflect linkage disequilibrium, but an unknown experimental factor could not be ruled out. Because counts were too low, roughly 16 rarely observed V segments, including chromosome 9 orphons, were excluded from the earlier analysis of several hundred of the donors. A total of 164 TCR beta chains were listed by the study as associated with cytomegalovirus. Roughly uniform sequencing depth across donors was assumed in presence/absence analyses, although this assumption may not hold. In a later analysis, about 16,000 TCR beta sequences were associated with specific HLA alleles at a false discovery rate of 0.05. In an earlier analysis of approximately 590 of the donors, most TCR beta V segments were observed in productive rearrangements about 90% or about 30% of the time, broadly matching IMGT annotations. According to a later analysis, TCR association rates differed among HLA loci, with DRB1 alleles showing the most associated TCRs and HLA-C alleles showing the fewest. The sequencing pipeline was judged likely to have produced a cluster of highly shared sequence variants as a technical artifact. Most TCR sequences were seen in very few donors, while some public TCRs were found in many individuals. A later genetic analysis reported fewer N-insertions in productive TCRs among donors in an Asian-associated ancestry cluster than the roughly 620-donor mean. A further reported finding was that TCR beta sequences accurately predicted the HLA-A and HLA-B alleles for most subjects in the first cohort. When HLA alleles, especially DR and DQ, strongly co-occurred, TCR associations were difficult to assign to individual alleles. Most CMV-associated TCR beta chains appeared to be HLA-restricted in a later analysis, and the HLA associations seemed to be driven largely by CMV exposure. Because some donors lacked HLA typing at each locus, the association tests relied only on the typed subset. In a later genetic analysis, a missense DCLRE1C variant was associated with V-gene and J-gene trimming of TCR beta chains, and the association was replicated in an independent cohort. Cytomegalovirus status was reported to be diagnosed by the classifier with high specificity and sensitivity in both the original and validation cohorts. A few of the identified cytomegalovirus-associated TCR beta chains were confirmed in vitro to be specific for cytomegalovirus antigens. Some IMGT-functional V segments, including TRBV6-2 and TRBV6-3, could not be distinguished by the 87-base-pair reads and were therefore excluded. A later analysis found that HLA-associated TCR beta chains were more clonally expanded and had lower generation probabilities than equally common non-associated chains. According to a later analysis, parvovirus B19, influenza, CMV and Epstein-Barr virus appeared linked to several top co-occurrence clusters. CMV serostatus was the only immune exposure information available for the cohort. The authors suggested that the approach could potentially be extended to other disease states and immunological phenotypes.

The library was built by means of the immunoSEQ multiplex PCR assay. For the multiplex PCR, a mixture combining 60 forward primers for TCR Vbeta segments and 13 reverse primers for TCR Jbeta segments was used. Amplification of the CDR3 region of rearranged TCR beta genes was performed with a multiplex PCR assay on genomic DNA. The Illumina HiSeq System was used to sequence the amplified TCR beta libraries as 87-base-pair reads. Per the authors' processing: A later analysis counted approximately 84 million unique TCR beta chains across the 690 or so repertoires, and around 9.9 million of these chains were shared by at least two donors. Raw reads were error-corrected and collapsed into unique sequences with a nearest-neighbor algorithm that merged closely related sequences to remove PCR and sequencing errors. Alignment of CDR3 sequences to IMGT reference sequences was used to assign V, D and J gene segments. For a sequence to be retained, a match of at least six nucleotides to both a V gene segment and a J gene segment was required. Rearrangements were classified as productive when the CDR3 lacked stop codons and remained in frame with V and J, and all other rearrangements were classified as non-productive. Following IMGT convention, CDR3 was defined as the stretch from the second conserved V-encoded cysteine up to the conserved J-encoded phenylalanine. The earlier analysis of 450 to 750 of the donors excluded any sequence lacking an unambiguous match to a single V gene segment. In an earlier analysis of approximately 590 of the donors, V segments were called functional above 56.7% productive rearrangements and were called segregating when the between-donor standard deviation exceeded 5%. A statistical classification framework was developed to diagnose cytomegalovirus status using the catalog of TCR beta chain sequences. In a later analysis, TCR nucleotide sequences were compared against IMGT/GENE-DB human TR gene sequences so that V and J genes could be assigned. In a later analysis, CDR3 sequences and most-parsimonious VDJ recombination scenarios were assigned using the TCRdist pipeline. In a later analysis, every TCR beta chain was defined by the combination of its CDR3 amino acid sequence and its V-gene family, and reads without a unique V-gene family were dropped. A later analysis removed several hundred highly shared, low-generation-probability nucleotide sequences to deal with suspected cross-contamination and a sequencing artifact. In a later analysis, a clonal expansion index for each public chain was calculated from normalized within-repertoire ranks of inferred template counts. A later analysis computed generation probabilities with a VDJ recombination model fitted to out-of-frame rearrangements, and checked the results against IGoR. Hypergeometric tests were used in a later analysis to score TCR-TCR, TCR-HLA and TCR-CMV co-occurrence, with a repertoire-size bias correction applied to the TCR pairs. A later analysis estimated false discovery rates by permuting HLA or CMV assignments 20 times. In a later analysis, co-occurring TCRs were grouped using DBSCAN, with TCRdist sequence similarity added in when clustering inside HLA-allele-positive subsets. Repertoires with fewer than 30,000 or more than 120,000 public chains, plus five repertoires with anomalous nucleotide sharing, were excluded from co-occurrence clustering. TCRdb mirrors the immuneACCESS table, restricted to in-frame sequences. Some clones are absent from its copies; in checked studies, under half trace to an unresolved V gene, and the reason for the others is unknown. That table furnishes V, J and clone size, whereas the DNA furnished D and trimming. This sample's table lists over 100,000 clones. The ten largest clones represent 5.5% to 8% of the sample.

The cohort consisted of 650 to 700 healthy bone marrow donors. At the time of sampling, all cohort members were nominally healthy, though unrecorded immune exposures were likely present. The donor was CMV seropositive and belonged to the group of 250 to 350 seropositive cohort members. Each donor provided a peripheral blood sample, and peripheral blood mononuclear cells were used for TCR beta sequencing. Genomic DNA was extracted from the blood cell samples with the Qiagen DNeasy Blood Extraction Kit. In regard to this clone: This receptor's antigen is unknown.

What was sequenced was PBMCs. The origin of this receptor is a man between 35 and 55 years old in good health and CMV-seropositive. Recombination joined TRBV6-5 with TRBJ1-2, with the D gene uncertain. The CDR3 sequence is CASSLQRNYGYTF. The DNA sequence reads TGTGCCAGCAGTCTTCAACGGAACTATGGCTACACCTTC.